This T cell receptor beta chain is from a study of blood T cells in healthy people across ages. Every sample had a minimum of 6.5 million PBMCs isolated. A sample-barcoded 5' primer and a J-beta primer mix were used in a second PCR of about 6 to 12 cycles. Tagging of each cDNA molecule was performed by a template-switch adaptor with 12 random nucleotides. MiXCR, run by TCRdb on the 5' RACE reads, gives a single entry per CDR3 protein. This sample yields 1,300,000 or so distinct CDR3 sequences, of which 59% are seen a single time; more than 6% belongs to the top ten. This clonotype was seen only once. Its matching antigen is unknown. Study findings and constraints: Researchers deemed the diversity estimates from one million T cells underestimates. Aged donors had fewer naive CD4+ cells and lower diversity than long-lived donors.

CDR3 size: 14 residues. Germline-derived CDR1 and CDR2 are DFQATT and SNEGSKA (reference sequence). V lost 2 bases, J lost 3 bases, and 13 bases lay in between. Input material: blood. V is TRBV20-1 and J is TRBJ1-1; possibly TRBD1 for D (6 bases). The TCR originated in a man younger than 35 in good health. The CDR3 sequence is CSARIEGGYTEAFF. The CDR3 DNA is TGCAGTGCTAGAATTGAGGGGGGATACACTGAAGCTTTCTTT.